This paragraph covers one T cell receptor (beta chain) sequence. The antigen is undetermined. This clone may be a read error of a much larger clone one base away. The CDR3 is 13 amino acids. Trimming cost V 9 bases and J 5 bases, with 16 bases left between them. These data are taken from a study of T-cell reconstitution after alpha-beta-depleted transplantation in children. General observations from the study: Recipient T cells and thymic progenitors that survived were the source of the high TCRbeta diversity seen at day 60 in some patients. Most T-cell counts and diversity one year after the transplant came from T cells that were newly produced. As was reported, about two months after transplant, alpha-beta T cells came from several hundred expanded graft clones.

Unique molecular identifiers were used in preparing the TCRbeta library. From the PCR reads, TCRdb called clonotypes with MiXCR, one entry per CDR3 protein. The table shows hundreds of thousands of distinct CDR3 sequences, with 11% occurring only once. The material was peripheral blood, obtained 180 days after TCRalphabeta/CD19-depleted stem cell transplant. This chain joins TRBV12-3 or TRBV12-4 and TRBJ2-5; TRBD1 or TRBD2 may be the D gene (5 bases each). The receptor's source is a male patient between 2 and 10 years old who had a stem cell transplant for chronic granulomatous disease, so the T cells may come from the graft donor. The CDR3: CASHPWGMETQYF. The CDR3 DNA reads as TGTGCCAGTCATCCCTGGGGGATGGAGACCCAGTACTTC.